The T cell receptor beta chain described here comes from a study of blood T cell repertoires in COVID-19. Repertoires were generated with immunoSEQ multiplex PCR, while TCRdb's copy carries only in-frame clones and drops some. The sample consists of over 150,000 clones, around 86% of them appearing once. Trimming pared 1 base from V and 6 bases from J, leaving 12 bases between. Germline V gene sequence: CDR1 MGHRA, CDR2 YSYEKL. The length of the CDR3 is 15 residues. This TCR came from a man in his forties or fifties with active or convalescent COVID-19. V is TRBV4-1 and J is TRBJ1-4, with D unclear. The sequenced sample was peripheral blood. This chain's CDR3 is CASSQVFGQDEKLFF. Here the CDR3 DNA reads TGCGCCAGCAGCCAAGTATTCGGCCAGGATGAAAAACTGTTTTTT.